These T cell receptor beta chains were read from a single sample in a study of T cells after yellow fever vaccination. Each CDR3 protein gets one entry after TCRdb re-called the 5' RACE reads with MiXCR. The table has 400,000 to 450,000 distinct CDR3 sequences, over 15% seen once; the top ten hold 15% to 20%. The starting material was PBMCs, obtained before the yellow fever booster vaccination. Every receptor here comes from a man younger than 30 who received the YFV17D yellow fever vaccine. The CDR3 runs from the conserved cysteine through the conserved F or W. A D gene is named only where the DNA matches it firmly. Clone sizes are given selectively: once, few, many, or a class where the clone is expanded.

size: NA; D: TRBD2; J: TRBJ2-3; V: TRBV7-2; DNA: TGTGCCAGCAGGGCAGGCGGGGGGTCGGGGACAGATACGCAGTATTTT; CDR3: CASRAGGGSGTDTQYF
size: NA; D: TRBD1; J: TRBJ2-5; V: TRBV27; DNA: TGTGCCAGCAGCTTGATGGGACAGGGTTTCCAAGAGACCCAGTACTTC; CDR3: CASSLMGQGFQETQYF
size: few; D: NA; J: TRBJ2-7; V: TRBV4-3; DNA: TGCGCCAGCAGCCAGGGACTTCAGGGGTACGAGCAGTACTTC; CDR3: CASSQGLQGYEQYF
size: NA; D: NA; J: TRBJ2-7; V: TRBV28; DNA: TGTGCCAGCAGTCTAGGGCCAAAGGAGCAGTACTTC; CDR3: CASSLGPKEQYF
size: few; D: NA; J: TRBJ1-4; V: TRBV7-6; DNA: TGTGCCAGCAGCTTAAATCGGGTTGAAAAACTGTTTTTT; CDR3: CASSLNRVEKLFF
size: few; D: TRBD1; J: TRBJ1-6; V: TRBV7-9; DNA: TGTGCCAGCAGCCGTGGACAGGGGCGAGGGTCACCCCTCCACTTT; CDR3: CASSRGQGRGSPLHF
size: few; D: TRBD2; J: TRBJ2-4; V: TRBV20-1; DNA: TGCAGCTGGCCGGAGCGGGGCTGGACCAAAAACATTCAGTACTTC; CDR3: CSWPERGWTKNIQYF
size: many; D: NA; J: TRBJ2-5; V: TRBV4-3; DNA: TGCGCCAGCAGCCAAGGGAGGACCCGCGGGACCCAGTACTTC; CDR3: CASSQGRTRGTQYF
size: many; D: NA; J: TRBJ1-5; V: TRBV6-6; DNA: TGTGCCAGCAGTTACGGAGGTATCCAGGGGAAGCAGCCCCAGCATTTT; CDR3: CASSYGGIQGKQPQHF
size: NA; D: NA; J: TRBJ1-6; V: TRBV20-1; DNA: TGCAGTGCTACCTTAGCCAGCACTAATTCACCCCTCCACTTT; CDR3: CSATLASTNSPLHF
size: NA; D: NA; J: TRBJ1-3; V: TRBV9; DNA: TGTGCCAGCAGCGTCCGGATTGGAGGTGGAAACACCATATATTTT; CDR3: CASSVRIGGGNTIYF
size: few; D: NA; J: TRBJ2-3; V: TRBV5-5; DNA: TGTGCCAGCAGCTTGGTAGGAGGGTGGGGCACAGATACGCAGTATTTT; CDR3: CASSLVGGWGTDTQYF
size: few; D: NA; J: TRBJ2-2; V: TRBV10-1; DNA: TGCGCCAGCAGTTTACCGGGGGCCCGGGCCGGGGAGCTGTTTTTT; CDR3: CASSLPGARAGELFF
size: NA; D: TRBD2; J: TRBJ2-1; V: TRBV6-2/TRBV6-3; DNA: TGTGCCAGCAGCTACTTGGGCCTAGCGGGGACCAATGAGCAGTTCTTC; CDR3: CASSYLGLAGTNEQFF
size: once; D: TRBD2; J: TRBJ2-1; V: TRBV7-3; DNA: TGTGCCAGCAGCCAAGCTGGGGGCGGGGGGGCGTATGAGCAGTTCTTC; CDR3: CASSQAGGGGAYEQFF
size: many; D: NA; J: TRBJ2-5; V: TRBV3-1; DNA: TGTGCCAGCAGCCAAGGGCCGACCCAGTACTTC; CDR3: CASSQGPTQYF
size: NA; D: TRBD2; J: TRBJ2-3; V: TRBV20-1; DNA: TGCAGTGCTAGACTAGCGGGGTTCACAGATACGCAGTATTTT; CDR3: CSARLAGFTDTQYF
size: NA; D: TRBD2; J: TRBJ2-1; V: TRBV7-3; DNA: TGTGCCAGCAGCCCCCTCGGACTAGCGGGGGGCTCCTACAATGAGCAGTTCTTC; CDR3: CASSPLGLAGGSYNEQFF
size: few; D: NA; J: TRBJ1-3; V: TRBV5-4; DNA: TGTGCCAGCAGCTTGATTGGGGCTGGAAACACCATATATTTT; CDR3: CASSLIGAGNTIYF
size: NA; D: NA; J: TRBJ2-1; V: TRBV9; DNA: TGTGCCAGCAGCGTAGATCTTGCGGGGAATGAGCAGTTCTTC; CDR3: CASSVDLAGNEQFF
size: NA; D: NA; J: TRBJ2-3; V: TRBV7-3; DNA: TGTGCCAGCAGCTCGTTAGCTGAAGGAGATACGCAGTATTTT; CDR3: CASSSLAEGDTQYF
size: NA; D: NA; J: TRBJ2-1; V: TRBV4-1; DNA: TGCGCCAGCAGCCAAGCCCCCGATGAGCAGTTCTTC; CDR3: CASSQAPDEQFF
size: NA; D: NA; J: TRBJ2-2; V: TRBV4-1; DNA: TGCGCCAGCAGGCCCTCGGGGGCCGGGGGCGGGGAGCTGTTTTTT; CDR3: CASRPSGAGGGELFF
size: NA; D: TRBD2; J: TRBJ2-2; V: TRBV6-2/TRBV6-3; DNA: TGTGCCAGCAGGCGCGGGACTAGCGGGGTCGTGGAGCTGTTTTTT; CDR3: CASRRGTSGVVELFF
size: NA; D: TRBD1; J: TRBJ1-2; V: TRBV6-6; DNA: TGTGCCATCACCGGTGGATTCCCGACCGGGACAGAAGCTTATGGCTACACCTTC; CDR3: CAITGGFPTGTEAYGYTF
size: NA; D: TRBD2; J: TRBJ2-2; V: TRBV7-6; DNA: TGTGCCAGCACCCCCGGCACGGGGGGGGTCACCGGGGAGCTGTTTTTT; CDR3: CASTPGTGGVTGELFF
size: NA; D: NA; J: TRBJ1-5; V: TRBV7-8; DNA: TGTGCCAGCAGCCCTTTAGGGCCCAGGGCCAGCAATCAGCCCCAGCATTTT; CDR3: CASSPLGPRASNQPQHF
size: NA; D: TRBD1; J: TRBJ2-7; V: TRBV7-8; DNA: TGTGCCAGCAGCCCCCTGACAGGGCTCGAGCAGTACTTC; CDR3: CASSPLTGLEQYF
size: NA; D: NA; J: TRBJ1-5; V: TRBV29-1; DNA: TGCAGCGTTGCCGTGGGGGGTTTCAATCAGCCCCAGCATTTT; CDR3: CSVAVGGFNQPQHF
size: NA; D: TRBD1; J: TRBJ1-4; V: TRBV5-1; DNA: TGCGCCAGCAGCATGGCGACAGGGGGTGAAAAACTGTTTTTT; CDR3: CASSMATGGEKLFF
size: NA; D: TRBD2; J: TRBJ2-3; V: TRBV7-9; DNA: TGTGCCAGCAGCTTAGGTAGCGGGGGACGCACAGATACGCAGTATTTT; CDR3: CASSLGSGGRTDTQYF
size: NA; D: NA; J: TRBJ2-5; V: TRBV29-1; DNA: TGCAGCCTGACAGTCAACCAAGAGACCCAGTACTTC; CDR3: CSLTVNQETQYF
size: NA; D: NA; J: TRBJ2-3; V: TRBV7-2; DNA: TGTGCCAGCAGCCTAGGTCGAATCGGAGCAGATACGCAGTATTTT; CDR3: CASSLGRIGADTQYF
size: NA; D: NA; J: TRBJ2-1; V: TRBV5-1; DNA: TGCGCCAGCAGCTTTGACCCGGTTCCCAACAATGAGCAGTTCTTC; CDR3: CASSFDPVPNNEQFF
size: few; D: NA; J: TRBJ2-7; V: TRBV5-5; DNA: TGTGCCAGCAGCTTGTACGGTTACGAGCAGTACTTC; CDR3: CASSLYGYEQYF
size: few; D: NA; J: TRBJ2-7; V: TRBV2; DNA: TGTGCCAGCAGCCGGGATGCAGCCTACGAGCAGTACTTC; CDR3: CASSRDAAYEQYF
size: many; D: NA; J: TRBJ2-1; V: TRBV27; DNA: TGTGCCAGCAGCTTCGGAGGGGGCAATGAGCAGTTCTTC; CDR3: CASSFGGGNEQFF
size: few; D: NA; J: TRBJ2-3; V: TRBV6-6; DNA: TGTGCCAGCAGTTACGGTTCACCGACTAGCACAGATACGCAGTATTTT; CDR3: CASSYGSPTSTDTQYF
size: NA; D: NA; J: TRBJ2-6; V: TRBV5-1; DNA: TGCGCCAGCAGCTTGGTAGAGGGTTCAGGGGCCAACGTCCTGACTTTC; CDR3: CASSLVEGSGANVLTF
size: NA; D: NA; J: TRBJ2-1; V: TRBV6-5; DNA: TGTGCCAGCACCCATACTCCTATCGGTGAGCAGTTCTTC; CDR3: CASTHTPIGEQFF
size: NA; D: TRBD2; J: TRBJ2-7; V: TRBV7-2; DNA: TGTGCCAGCAGCTTACGCCTGGGCAGGCGGGAGACCTACGAGCAGTACTTC; CDR3: CASSLRLGRRETYEQYF
size: few; D: NA; J: TRBJ1-5; V: TRBV4-1; DNA: TGCGCCAGCAGCCTCCATGGACAGAGCAATCAGCCCCAGCATTTT; CDR3: CASSLHGQSNQPQHF
size: NA; D: TRBD1; J: TRBJ1-2; V: TRBV7-2; DNA: TGTGCCAGCAGCGCCCCCCCGGGGACAGGGGACCGTTATGGCTACACCTTC; CDR3: CASSAPPGTGDRYGYTF
size: few; D: NA; J: TRBJ2-1; V: TRBV7-8; DNA: TGTGCCAGCAGCAAGGGGGAGGGCTCCTACAATGAGCAGTTCTTC; CDR3: CASSKGEGSYNEQFF
size: NA; D: NA; J: TRBJ2-2; V: TRBV7-9; DNA: TGTGCCAGCAGCCGGGGGATCGGGGAGCTGTTTTTT; CDR3: CASSRGIGELFF
size: many; D: TRBD2; J: TRBJ2-3; V: TRBV4-1; DNA: TGCGCCAGCAGCCAACTTCCGGGACTAGCATCCACCACAGATACGCAGTATTTT; CDR3: CASSQLPGLASTTDTQYF
size: many; D: TRBD2; J: TRBJ2-5; V: TRBV7-2; DNA: TGTGCCAGCAGCCCGGGCGCCACTAGCGGGGGGGGACAAGAGACCCAGTACTTC; CDR3: CASSPGATSGGGQETQYF
size: many; D: NA; J: TRBJ2-5; V: TRBV18; DNA: TGTGCCAGCTCACCTACCTTAGAGGTCCAAAGAGAGACCCAGTACTTC; CDR3: CASSPTLEVQRETQYF
size: many; D: NA; J: TRBJ1-3; V: TRBV6-6; DNA: TGTGCCAGCATCCAACAATCTGGAAACACCATATATTTT; CDR3: CASIQQSGNTIYF
size: few; D: NA; J: TRBJ2-4; V: TRBV23-1; DNA: TGCGCCAGCAGTCAAGTGGGACACCCAGCCAAAAACATTCAGTACTTC; CDR3: CASSQVGHPAKNIQYF
size: NA; D: TRBD2; J: TRBJ2-1; V: TRBV12-3/TRBV12-4; DNA: TGTGCCAGCAGTTTAGGGCTAGCGGGGCTGAGCTCGATCTTC; CDR3: CASSLGLAGLSSIF
size: NA; D: NA; J: TRBJ2-7; V: TRBV6-5; DNA: TGTGCCAGCAGGGGGCAGGGAGACAAATACGAGCAGTACTTC; CDR3: CASRGQGDKYEQYF
size: NA; D: NA; J: TRBJ1-4; V: TRBV7-6; DNA: TGTGCCAGCAGAGGGTTTTCAACTAATGAAAAACTGTTTTTT; CDR3: CASRGFSTNEKLFF
size: NA; D: NA; J: TRBJ2-5; V: TRBV20-1; DNA: TGCAGTGCTGGGCCCCAGGGAGCAGAGACCCAGTACTTC; CDR3: CSAGPQGAETQYF
size: NA; D: NA; J: TRBJ1-1; V: TRBV6-5; DNA: TGTGCCAGCAGTTACGCCGGAGGAATTGAAGCTTTCTTT; CDR3: CASSYAGGIEAFF
size: many; D: NA; J: TRBJ2-5; V: TRBV19; DNA: TGTGCCAGTAGTACAACCCAGCGGGAGACCCAGTACTTC; CDR3: CASSTTQRETQYF
size: few; D: NA; J: TRBJ1-6; V: TRBV6-1; DNA: TGTGCCAGCAGTGAATATGTCAGGAGCGCTTATAATTCACCCCTCCACTTT; CDR3: CASSEYVRSAYNSPLHF
size: few; D: NA; J: TRBJ1-1; V: TRBV20-1; DNA: TGCAGTGCTAGTAAGGGCCTCACTGAAGCTTTCTTT; CDR3: CSASKGLTEAFF
size: NA; D: NA; J: TRBJ1-2; V: TRBV3-1; DNA: TGTGCCGTTGAATGGGGAATAGGCTATGGCTACACCTTC; CDR3: CAVEWGIGYGYTF
size: NA; D: NA; J: TRBJ2-5; V: TRBV9; DNA: TGTGCCAGCAGCGCTATGGGGGGGGCGGAGGAGACCCAGTACTTC; CDR3: CASSAMGGAEETQYF